Below are 31 T cell receptor beta chains sequenced from a single sample in a study of T cell repertoires in aging, cancer and after chemotherapy. TRB rearrangements spanning V, D and J were amplified using mixed TRB-A/B primers. One entry per CDR3 protein, called by TCRdb with MiXCR from the multiplex PCR reads. Among about 1,400 distinct CDR3 sequences listed, approximately 65% were seen once. Amplification of TCR beta used genomic DNA extracted from peripheral blood. The sample comprised blood. These receptors came from a human donor with a blood cancer.

This clonotype was recorded a few times. The genes are TRBV29-1 and TRBJ1-2; possibly TRBD1 for D (5 bases). Trimming took off 6 bases at V and 0 bases at J, with 23 bases between the two ends. The germline gives CDR1 SQVTM, CDR2 ANQGSEA. The CDR3 loop spans 17 amino acids. CDR3 in amino acids: CSVHRPGRDTANYGYTF. CDR3 sequence (DNA): TGCAGCGTCCACCGCCCCGGCAGGGATACAGCTAACTATGGCTACACCTTC.

The chain has TRBV15 and TRBJ2-7, with 9 bases that match TRBD2. From germline, CDR1 is LNHNV and CDR2 YYDKDF (reference sequence). Trimming took 0 bases from V and 6 from J; bases not matched to a gene: 6. The CDR3 sequence is 15 residues long. CDR3 in amino acids: CATSRDLSGSREQYF. DNA for the CDR3: TGTGCCACCAGCAGAGATCTTAGCGGGAGTCGCGAGCAGTACTTC.

V gene TRBV6-5 combines with J gene TRBJ1-5, with TRBD1 matching 7 bases. Germline CDR1 and CDR2: MNHEY and SVGAGI. Trimming removed 5 bases from V and 6 bases from J; junction bases left unmatched: 10. This CDR3 is built from 15 residues. The CDR3 region has the DNA TGTGCCAGCAGTGAAGGGACAGCCGTGAGTCAGCCCCAGCATTTT. This encodes CASSEGTAVSQPQHF.

This chain joins TRBV6-5 and TRBJ2-7; no clear D gene. Germline values: CDR1 MNHEY, CDR2 SVGAGI. The CDR3 is 14 residues long. CDR3 protein: CASSPLSKTYEQYF. The CDR3 region has the DNA TGTGCAAGCTCACCACTATCCAAGACCTACGAGCAGTACTTC.

The chain links TRBV9 to TRBJ2-3; D unclear. Germline loops: CDR1 SGDLS, CDR2 YYNGEE. Trimming shortened V by 2 bases and J by 4 bases, and 11 bases separated the two germline ends. This CDR3 is built from 14 residues. CDR3 sequence: CASSVHTAADTQYF. CDR3 DNA sequence: TGTGCCAGCAGCGTTCACACTGCTGCAGATACGCAGTATTTT. Full variable domain (missing parts from reference TRBV9 and TRBJ2-3): DSGVTQTPKHLITATGQRVTLRCSPRSGDLSVYWYQQSLDQGLQFLIQYYNGEERAKGNILERFSAQQFPDLHSELNLSSLELGDSALYFCASSVHTAADTQYFGPGTRLTVL.

The chain couples TRBV7-9 to TRBJ1-6; 7 bases fit TRBD1. This CDR3 region has 11 residues. Germline V gives CDR1 SEHNR, CDR2 FQNEAQ (reference sequence). V was clipped by 4 bases and J by 19 bases; unmatched bases: 7. DNA for the CDR3: TGTGCCAGCAGCTCAAATTGGGACAGACACTTT. It codes for CASSSNWDRHF.

The rearrangement links TRBV6-5 to TRBJ2-7, with 9 bases fitting TRBD2. The CDR3 extends over 15 amino acids. CDR1 MNHEY and CDR2 SVGAGI come from the germline V gene. V lost 5 bases to trimming and J lost 3 bases; unmatched junction nucleotides: 8. The CDR3 reads CASSRAAGGFYEQYF. CDR3 DNA: TGTGCCAGCAGTCGGGCGGCGGGAGGGTTCTACGAGCAGTACTTC.

Points on this clonotype: The conserved phenylalanine or tryptophan normally closing the CDR3 is absent here, so this likely arose from a read error. In DNA, the CDR3 is TGTGCCCGCGACGGACGGGGACAGGGCATAGGCTACACCTAC. It specifies CARDGRGQGIGYTY. V and J are TRBV30 and TRBJ1-2; 9 bases match TRBD1. Germline CDR1 is GTSNPN and CDR2 is SVGIG (reference sequence). With V trimmed by 8 bases and J by 8 bases, 15 bases remained unmatched. This CDR3 comprises 14 residues.

This clonotype was detected a few times. This chain connects TRBV29-1 to TRBJ1-1; D is possibly TRBD1 (5 bases). The CDR3 is made up of 13 amino acids. V was cut by 7 bases and J by 1 base, with 13 bases left in between. The germline gives CDR1 SQVTM, CDR2 ANQGSEA. CDR3 nucleotide sequence: TGCAGCGCGACAGATACGGGGAACACTGAAGCTTTCTTT. Protein: CSATDTGNTEAFF.

The gene calls are TRBV10-1 and TRBJ2-1; D perhaps matches TRBD2 (5 bases). Deletions cut 6 bases from V and 6 bases from J, with 18 bases between. The CDR3 covers 15 residues. Per the germline V gene, CDR1 is WNHNN and CDR2 is SYGVQD (reference sequence). CDR3 in amino acids: CASSAATGGSNEQFF. The CDR3 DNA reads as TGCGCCAGCAGCGCGGCGACGGGTGGGAGCAATGAGCAGTTCTTC.

The chain links TRBV7-2 to TRBJ2-1; 12 bases agree with TRBD2. CDR3 size: 15 residues. V lost 3 bases to trimming and J lost 6 bases; unmatched junction nucleotides: 3. Germline V CDR1 and CDR2: SGHTA, FQGNSA. The CDR3 is CASSLGLAGFNEQFF. In DNA, the CDR3 is TGTGCCAGCAGCTTGGGACTAGCGGGTTTCAATGAGCAGTTCTTC.

The rearrangement uses TRBV30 and TRBJ1-5; D unresolved. V lost 0 bases and J 6 bases, leaving 9 bases between the germline ends. CDR1 and CDR2 (germline): GTSNPN, SVGIG (reference sequence). The CDR3 sequence is 13 residues long. The CDR3 loop is CAWSVQGAQPQHF. The CDR3 bases are TGTGCCTGGAGTGTACAAGGAGCTCAGCCCCAGCATTTT.

The chain joins TRBV6-1 to TRBJ2-2; D gene ambiguous. The length of the CDR3 is 13 residues. The ends were cut back, 8 bases at V and 0 bases at J, with 7 bases in the middle. CDR1 is MNHNS and CDR2 is SASEGT in the germline V gene. The CDR3 bases are TGTGCCAGCTCGATCACGAACACCGGGGAGCTGTTTTTT. This gives the protein CASSITNTGELFF.

The J gene is TRBJ1-5, the V gene TRBV6-6; D unresolved. The CDR3 covers 14 residues. Trimming took off 6 bases at V and 0 bases at J, with 9 bases between the two ends. CDR1 is MNHNY, CDR2 SVGAGI, per germline (reference sequence). Written as DNA, the CDR3 is TGTGCCAGCAGACCAGATTATAGCAATCAGCCCCAGCATTTT. This gives the protein CASRPDYSNQPQHF.

CDR3 protein: CASRSFGLHGAFF. The CDR3 coding sequence is TGTGCCAGCAGGTCCTTCGGCCTCCACGGGGCTTTCTTT. V is TRBV6-5 and J is TRBJ1-1; D is uncertain. The CDR3 loop spans 13 amino acids. The V gene's germline CDR1 is MNHEY and CDR2 SVGAGI. Trimming took off 6 bases at V and 11 bases at J, with 19 bases between the two ends.

The genes are TRBV29-1 and TRBJ1-5, with 11 bases lining up with TRBD1. The CDR3 loop spans 12 amino acids. Germline assignment: CDR1 SQVTM and CDR2 ANQGSEA. Germline trimming cut 6 bases from V and 6 bases from J; bases unmatched to any gene: 1. The CDR3 bases are TGCAGCGTCGGGACAGGGGGTCAGCCCCAGCATTTT. Its protein product is CSVGTGGQPQHF.

The gene calls are TRBV6-6 and TRBJ2-1; D tentatively reads TRBD1 or TRBD2 (6 bases each). This CDR3 spans 15 amino acids. Germline V gives CDR1 MNHNY, CDR2 SVGAGI (reference sequence). V shed 6 bases and J shed 6 bases, with 18 bases lying between them. The DNA of the CDR3 is TGTGCCAGCAGAAAGAGGGGGGAGATTAGCAATGAGCAGTTCTTC. It is translated as CASRKRGEISNEQFF.

The rearrangement joins TRBV5-5 to TRBJ2-6, with D perhaps TRBD1 or TRBD2 (5 bases each). Germline V gene lookup returns CDR1 SGHKS and CDR2 YYEKEE (reference sequence). V was cut by 0 bases and J by 2 bases, with 6 bases left in between. The CDR3 extends over 15 amino acids. The CDR3 DNA is TGTGCCAGCAGCTTGGGAGGGGCTGGGGCCAACGTCCTGACTTTC. As protein: CASSLGGAGANVLTF.

The CDR3 nucleotides read TGTGCCACCAGTGATTCCGGGACAGGGGGATACAATGAGCAGTTCTTC. Translated: CATSDSGTGGYNEQFF. V usage is TRBV24-1 and J usage is TRBJ2-1, with 11 positions matching TRBD1. The CDR3 has 16 amino acids. Germline V CDR1 and CDR2: KGHDR, SFDVKD. The V gene end was trimmed by 2 bases and the J gene end by 4 bases; junction bases not matched to a gene: 3.

This chain connects TRBV27 to TRBJ1-6; 8 bases fit TRBD1. Losses at the gene ends were 6 bases for V and 2 bases for J; bases not matched to a gene: 6. CDR3 length: 16 residues. Germline CDR1 MNHEY, CDR2 SMNVEV (reference sequence). CDR3: CASRADRVTYNSPLHF. CDR3 sequence (DNA): TGTGCCAGCAGAGCGGACAGGGTTACCTATAATTCACCCCTCCACTTT.

The chain uses TRBV6-5 and TRBJ1-6, with 8 positions matching TRBD1. The V segment lost 2 bases and the J segment 7 bases; nucleotides outside the gene matches: 4. CDR1 and CDR2 (germline): MNHEY, SVGAGI. The CDR3 extends over 15 amino acids. The CDR3 sequence: CASSYRQGSNSPLHF. For the CDR3, the DNA is TGTGCCAGCAGTTACCGACAGGGGTCGAATTCACCCCTCCACTTT.

CDR3 amino acids: CAWDRTARKAFF. For the CDR3, the DNA is TGTGCCTGGGACCGGACGGCCCGAAAAGCTTTCTTT. This chain uses TRBV30 with TRBJ1-1, with D unresolved. The CDR3 consists of 12 residues. Trimming pared 5 bases from V and 9 bases from J, leaving 16 bases between. Germline V CDR1 and CDR2: GTSNPN, SVGIG (reference sequence).

The CDR3 DNA sequence: TGTGCCAGCAGCGACGAACCACAGGGGGATGGCTCCTACAATGAGCAGTTCTTC. This translates into CASSDEPQGDGSYNEQFF. This rearrangement joins TRBV6-5 to TRBJ2-1; 8 bases are a match to TRBD1. The CDR3 is made up of 18 amino acids. Germline lookup yields CDR1 MNHEY and CDR2 SVGAGI. V shed 6 bases, J shed 0 bases, and the junction held 13 bases outside the gene matches.

Of note for this clonotype: The germline gene is not matched at one end of the junction; a read error may be the cause. The rearrangement uses TRBV30 and TRBJ2-5, with a possible D match to TRBD2 (7 bases). Germline V gene data show CDR1 as GTSNPN and CDR2 as SVGIG (reference sequence). The CDR3 has 13 amino acids. CDR3 in DNA: TGTGACTGGAGTGTAGGGGGGGCAGAGACCCAGTACTTC. Its translation is CDWSVGGAETQYF.

This clonotype showed up just a few times. The V gene is TRBV27, the J gene TRBJ2-3; 14 nucleotides agree with TRBD2. Germline CDR1 is MNHEY and CDR2 is SMNVEV (reference sequence). The CDR3 is 16 amino acids. Germline trimming cut 4 bases from V and 3 bases from J; bases unmatched to any gene: 3. The CDR3 protein is CASSSTSGGATDTQYF. The CDR3 DNA reads as TGTGCCAGCAGTTCGACTAGCGGGGGGGCTACAGATACGCAGTATTTT.

This clonotype was counted between two and nine times. This chain joins TRBV6-2 or TRBV6-3 and TRBJ2-3; D gene ambiguous. The ends were cut back, 2 bases at V and 0 bases at J, with 6 bases in the middle. The germline CDR1 and CDR2 sequences are MNHEY and SVGEGT. CDR3 length: 14 residues. This chain's CDR3 is CASSYIQSTDTQYF. The CDR3 bases are TGTGCCAGCAGTTACATACAGAGCACAGATACGCAGTATTTT.

The chain recombines TRBV30 with TRBJ1-2; no clear D. The CDR3 runs to 13 residues. The germline gives CDR1 GTSNPN, CDR2 SVGIG (reference sequence). Trimming stripped 1 base from V and 1 base from J, with 7 bases between. In nucleotides, the CDR3 is TGTGCCTGGAGTGCCGGCGGTAACTATGGCTACACCTTC. Amino acids: CAWSAGGNYGYTF.

This clonotype turned up a few times. The gene calls are TRBV6-5 and TRBJ2-1; D tentatively fits TRBD1 or TRBD2 (6 bases each). The CDR3 consists of 14 residues. Germline CDR1 reads MNHEY; CDR2 reads SVGAGI. V lost 6 bases, J lost 2 bases, and 11 bases lay in between. The DNA for the CDR3 is TGTGCCAGCAGAAAGGGGGGACCCTACAATGAGCAGTTCTTC. Translation: CASRKGGPYNEQFF.

In this sample, this clonotype turned up a few times. The chain couples TRBV7-2 to TRBJ2-3, with 8 bases aligning to TRBD2. This CDR3 has 14 residues. Germline V gene data show CDR1 as SGHTA and CDR2 as FQGNSA. The trim removed 6 bases at V and 6 bases at J, leaving 8 bases unmatched. The CDR3 DNA reads TGTGCCAGCAGAGGGACTAGTCTTTTCGATACGCAGTATTTT. It specifies CASRGTSLFDTQYF.

Only a few counts were recorded for this clonotype. The chain links TRBV7-6 to TRBJ1-5, with D possibly TRBD1 on 5 matching bases. The CDR3 sequence is 13 residues long. Trimming left V 10 bases short and J 3 bases short, with 13 bases between. Germline assignment: CDR1 SGHVS and CDR2 FNYEAQ. The CDR3 nucleotides are TGTGCCACCGCTACAGGAGACAATCAGCCCCAGCATTTT. Protein sequence: CATATGDNQPQHF.

The chain couples TRBV11-2 to TRBJ2-5, with D unresolved. The last part of the DNA fits TRBJ2-3 better; the J call may be wrong. Germline loops: CDR1 SGHAT, CDR2 FQNNGV. The CDR3 sequence is 13 residues long. This CDR3 reads CASSLRSTDTQYF. Written as DNA, the CDR3 is TGTGCCAGCAGCTTGAGGTCCACAGATACGCAGTATTTT.